This TCR beta chain was sequenced during a study of Tregs in tolerant kidney transplant recipients. Study-level information: Recipients received nonmyeloablative bone marrow transplants from related graft donors, with transient mixed chimerism. Study-wide results and caveats: Activated donor B cell expansion appeared to reveal the most relevant donor-specific TCRbeta repertoire. Antigen-driven expansion was suggested because donor-specific Tregs expanded more than all Tregs in tolerant patients.

As regards this clone: Its antigen is currently unknown.

Profiling relied on immunoSEQ multiplex PCR, and the TCRdb table lists in-frame clones only, not all of them. Among 69,000 or so clones listed, 70% to 90% were seen once. V was clipped by 0 bases and J by 0 bases; unmatched bases: 4. Germline V gene sequence: CDR1 KGHSH, CDR2 LQKENI. The CDR3 runs 17 residues. The TCR sequence derives from a human donor who received a combined kidney and bone marrow transplant. The chain couples TRBV18 to TRBJ2-1; 8 positions agree with TRBD2. The source material was CD4+ T cells from blood, sampled before the transplant. CDR3 region: CASSPPSSGGSYNEQFF. The CDR3 DNA reads TGTGCCAGCTCACCACCATCCAGCGGGGGCTCCTACAATGAGCAGTTCTTC.